Below, 12 T cell receptor beta chains from the same sample are listed, as sequenced in a study of T cell responses to AZD1222 COVID-19 vaccine. Profiled with immunoSEQ multiplex PCR; TCRdb holds only in-frame clones, not every one. The sample has 150,000 to 200,000 clones, 91% seen once; the top ten hold less than 2%. The sample consisted of peripheral blood, taken 28 days after the second AZD1222 dose. The receptor set was obtained from an adult who received the AZD1222 COVID-19 vaccine.

This sequence joins TRBV4-1 and TRBJ1-1, with a weak D call TRBD1 (5 bases). V lost 6 bases and J 5 bases, leaving 16 bases between the germline ends. CDR3 length equals 14 residues. Germline V gives CDR1 MGHRA, CDR2 YSYEKL. CDR3 protein: CASRGDRTTTEAFF. The DNA of the CDR3 is TGCGCCAGCAGGGGGGATAGAACAACGACTGAAGCTTTCTTT.

The rearrangement joins TRBV5-6 to TRBJ2-7, with TRBD1 as a possible D gene (5 bases). The germline V gene encodes CDR1 SGHDT and CDR2 YYEEEE. Trimming removed 3 bases at V and 0 bases at J, with 10 bases between. This CDR3 contains 14 residues. The CDR3 sequence: CASSWGRVSYEQYF. The CDR3 region has the DNA TGTGCCAGCAGCTGGGGCCGCGTCTCCTACGAGCAGTACTTC. Together with reference TRBV5-6 and TRBJ2-7, the CDR3 gives the full variable domain: DAGVTQSPTHLIKTRGQQVTLRCSPKSGHDTVSWYQQALGQGPQFIFQYYEEEERQRGNFPDRFSGHQFPNYSSELNVNALLLGDSALYLCASSWGRVSYEQYFGPGTRLTVT.

V gene TRBV7-9 combines with J gene TRBJ2-7; no firm D call. The CDR3 loop spans 11 amino acids. CDR1 SEHNR and CDR2 FQNEAQ come from the germline V gene (reference sequence). The ends were cut back, 3 bases at V and 5 bases at J, with 5 bases in the middle. This chain's CDR3 is CASSFLDEQYF. The DNA for the CDR3 is TGTGCCAGCAGCTTCCTGGACGAGCAGTACTTC.

The chain is built from TRBV6-2 or TRBV6-3 and TRBJ2-7; either TRBD1 or TRBD2 may supply D (5 bases each). V was clipped by 5 bases and J by 3 bases, with 14 bases between them. The CDR3 sequence is 14 residues long. CDR1 and CDR2 from the germline V gene are MNHEY and SVGEGT. The CDR3 nucleotides read TGTGCCAGCAGTCCGGGGCGACAGAGCTACGAGCAGTACTTC. Its protein is CASSPGRQSYEQYF.

The DNA for the CDR3 is TGTGCCAGTAGTATGCAGGGGGGAGAGACCCAGTACTTC. Its translation is CASSMQGGETQYF. This chain links TRBV19 with TRBJ2-5; D perhaps matches TRBD1 (7 bases). Trimming took 3 bases from V and 4 from J, leaving 9 bases between them. The CDR3 sequence is 13 residues long. Germline lookup yields CDR1 LNHDA and CDR2 SQIVND (reference sequence).

The chain employs TRBV5-1 and TRBJ2-2; D is possibly TRBD1 (6 bases). The germline V gene encodes CDR1 SGHRS and CDR2 YFSETQ. CDR3 length equals 15 residues. V shed 4 bases and J shed 3 bases, with 13 bases lying between them. CDR3 nucleotides: TGCGCCAGCAGCCCCCGCAGGGGCGACACCGGGGAGCTGTTTTTT. This codes for CASSPRRGDTGELFF.

This clone was counted a few times. V and J are TRBV30 and TRBJ1-2, with D unresolved. Germline loops: CDR1 GTSNPN, CDR2 SVGIG (reference sequence). The V gene lost 2 bases and the J gene lost 4 bases, with 5 bases spanning the gap. CDR3 length equals 11 residues. CDR3 in amino acids: CAWSSLYGYTF. CDR3 bases: TGTGCCTGGAGTTCCCTCTATGGCTACACCTTC.

The chain uses TRBV2 and TRBJ2-2, with 9 bases aligning to TRBD2. V trimming: 5 bases; J trimming: 1 base; junction bases outside the gene matches: 5. Per germline, CDR1 SNHLY and CDR2 FYNNEI. The CDR3 has 16 amino acids. The CDR3 loop reads CASSTQTSGNTGELFF. The CDR3, as DNA: TGTGCCAGCAGTACTCAGACTAGCGGGAACACCGGGGAGCTGTTTTTT.

This chain links TRBV24-1 with TRBJ2-3, with 7 nucleotides matching TRBD1. This CDR3 contains 15 residues. The germline V gene encodes CDR1 KGHDR and CDR2 SFDVKD. J was trimmed by 3 bases and V by 2 bases; bases with no gene match: 4. The CDR3 loop is CATSDSGQLTDTQYF. CDR3 coding DNA: TGTGCCACCAGTGATTCGGGACAGTTAACAGATACGCAGTATTTT.

V gene TRBV10-3 combines with J gene TRBJ2-7; 11 bases match TRBD2. Germline trimming cut 4 bases from V and 2 bases from J; bases unmatched to any gene: 7. The CDR3 runs 16 residues. Per the germline V gene, CDR1 is ENHRY and CDR2 is SYGVKD. The CDR3 is CAISAGTSGGTYEQYF. The CDR3 nucleotides read TGTGCCATCAGTGCCGGGACTAGCGGAGGTACCTACGAGCAGTACTTC.

The chain carries TRBV5-5 and TRBJ2-5, with 9 bases aligning to TRBD2. The length of the CDR3 is 15 residues. V lost 1 base, J lost 1 base, and 2 bases stayed unmatched. The germline CDR1 and CDR2 sequences are SGHKS and YYEKEE (reference sequence). The CDR3 protein is CASSLPSGTQETQYF. CDR3 bases: TGTGCCAGCAGCTTGCCTAGCGGGACCCAAGAGACCCAGTACTTC.

This chain connects TRBV27 to TRBJ1-2; TRBD1 is a possible D gene (6 bases). CDR1 is MNHEY, CDR2 SMNVEV, per germline (reference sequence). V lost 3 bases, J lost 8 bases, and 13 bases lay in between. This CDR3 region has 13 residues. The CDR3 DNA follows: TGTGCCAGCAGTTTCAAACAGGGTAACGGCTACACCTTC. It encodes CASSFKQGNGYTF.